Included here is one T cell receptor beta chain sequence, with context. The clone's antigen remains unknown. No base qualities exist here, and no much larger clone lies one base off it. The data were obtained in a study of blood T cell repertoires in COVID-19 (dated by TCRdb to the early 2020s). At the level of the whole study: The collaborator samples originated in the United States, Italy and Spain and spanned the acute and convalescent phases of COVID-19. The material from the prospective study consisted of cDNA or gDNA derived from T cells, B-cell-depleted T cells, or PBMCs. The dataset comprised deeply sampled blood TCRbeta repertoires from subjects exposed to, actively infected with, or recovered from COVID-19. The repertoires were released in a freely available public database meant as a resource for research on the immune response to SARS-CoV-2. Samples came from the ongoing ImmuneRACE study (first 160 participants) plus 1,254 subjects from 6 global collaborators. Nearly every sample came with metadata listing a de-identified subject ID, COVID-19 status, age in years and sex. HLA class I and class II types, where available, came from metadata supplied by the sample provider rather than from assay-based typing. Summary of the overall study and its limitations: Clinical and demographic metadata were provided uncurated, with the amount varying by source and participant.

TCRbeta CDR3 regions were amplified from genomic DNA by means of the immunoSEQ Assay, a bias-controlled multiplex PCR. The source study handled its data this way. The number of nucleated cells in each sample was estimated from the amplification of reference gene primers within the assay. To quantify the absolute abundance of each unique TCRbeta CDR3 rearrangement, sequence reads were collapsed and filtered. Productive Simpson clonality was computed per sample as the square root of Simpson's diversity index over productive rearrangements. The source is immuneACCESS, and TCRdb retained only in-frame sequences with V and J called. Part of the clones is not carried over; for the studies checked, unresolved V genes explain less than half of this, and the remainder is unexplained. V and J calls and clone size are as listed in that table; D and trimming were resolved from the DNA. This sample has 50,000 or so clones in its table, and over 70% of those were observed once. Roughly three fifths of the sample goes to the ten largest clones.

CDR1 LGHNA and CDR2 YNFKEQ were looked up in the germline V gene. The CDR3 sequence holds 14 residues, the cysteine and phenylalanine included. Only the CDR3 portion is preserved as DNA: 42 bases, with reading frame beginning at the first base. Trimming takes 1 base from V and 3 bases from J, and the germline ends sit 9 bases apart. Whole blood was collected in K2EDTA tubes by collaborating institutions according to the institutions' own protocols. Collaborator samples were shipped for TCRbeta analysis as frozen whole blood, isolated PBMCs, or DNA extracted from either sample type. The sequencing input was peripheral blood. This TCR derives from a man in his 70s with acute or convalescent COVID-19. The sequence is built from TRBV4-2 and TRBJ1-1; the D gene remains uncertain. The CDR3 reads CASSQAQMDTEAFF. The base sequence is TGTGCCAGCAGCCAAGCCCAGATGGACACTGAAGCTTTCTTT.